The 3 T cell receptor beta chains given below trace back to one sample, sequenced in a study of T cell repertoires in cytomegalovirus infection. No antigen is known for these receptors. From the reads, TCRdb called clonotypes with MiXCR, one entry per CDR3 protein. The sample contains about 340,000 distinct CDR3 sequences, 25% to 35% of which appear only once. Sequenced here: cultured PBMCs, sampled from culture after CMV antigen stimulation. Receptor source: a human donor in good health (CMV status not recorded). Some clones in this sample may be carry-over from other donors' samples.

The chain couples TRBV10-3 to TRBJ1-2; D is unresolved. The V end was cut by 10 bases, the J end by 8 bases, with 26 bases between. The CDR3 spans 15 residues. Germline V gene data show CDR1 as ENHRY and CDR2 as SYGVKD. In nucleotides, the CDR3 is TGTGCCACCGCTTGGACGGTGGGATCTATGGAAGGCTACACCTTC. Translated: CATAWTVGSMEGYTF.

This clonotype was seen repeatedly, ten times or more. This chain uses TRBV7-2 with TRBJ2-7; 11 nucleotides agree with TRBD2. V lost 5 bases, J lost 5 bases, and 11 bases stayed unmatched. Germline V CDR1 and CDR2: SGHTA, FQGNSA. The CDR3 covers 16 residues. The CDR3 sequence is CASSQTLAGGNDEQYF. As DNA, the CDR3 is TGTGCCAGCAGCCAAACTCTAGCGGGAGGAAACGACGAGCAGTACTTC. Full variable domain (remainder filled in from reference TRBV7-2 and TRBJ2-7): GAGVSQSPSNKVTEKGKDVELRCDPISGHTALYWYRQSLGQGLEFLIYFQGNSAPDKSGLPSDRFSAERTGGSVSTLTIQRTQQEDSAVYLCASSQTLAGGNDEQYFGPGTRLTVT.

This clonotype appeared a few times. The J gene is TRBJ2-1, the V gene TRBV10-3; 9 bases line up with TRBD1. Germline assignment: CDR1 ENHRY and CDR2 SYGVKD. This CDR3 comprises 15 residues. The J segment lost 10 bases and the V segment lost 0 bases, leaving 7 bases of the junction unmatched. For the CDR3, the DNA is TGTGCCATCAGTGAGTCGCTGGACAGGGGACGCGAGCAGTTCTTC. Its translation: CAISESLDRGREQFF.